The 23 T cell receptor beta chains presented below share a single source sample, sequenced in a study of regulatory T cells in long-lasting Graves disease. iRepertoire HTBI primers and Arm-PCR of CDR3 regions built TCR beta libraries. Each CDR3 protein is one row after TCRdb ran MiXCR on the multiplex PCR reads. The sample consists of hundreds of thousands of distinct CDR3 sequences, roughly a sixth of them appearing once. The time point here: newly diagnosed GD, antithyroid drugs for less than 3 months. TCR sequences were obtained from RNA taken from PBMCs. These data were also reused for a study on T cells in Graves' hyperthyroidism and ophthalmopathy.

Source: peripheral blood mononuclear cells (PBMCs), taken at new diagnosis, from a patient treated with antithyroid drugs. The receptors here all came from a man younger than 35 with Graves disease.

The chain uses TRBV7-8 and TRBJ2-4; tentative D call: TRBD2 (6 bases). Trimming left V 2 bases short and J 6 bases short, with 14 bases between. Germline V gene lookup returns CDR1 SGHVS and CDR2 FQNEAQ. The CDR3 sequence is 15 residues long. The CDR3 is CASSLLPAGRNIQYF. The CDR3 nucleotides are TGTGCCAGCAGCTTACTCCCCGCGGGACGAAACATTCAGTACTTC.

This clonotype was seen only a few times. This chain joins TRBV10-3 and TRBJ2-7; 10 bases align to TRBD2. Germline V CDR1 and CDR2: ENHRY, SYGVKD. This CDR3 spans 14 amino acids. J lost 5 bases, V lost 6 bases, and 7 bases had no gene match. The CDR3 sequence: CAIRGAGGIHEQYF. CDR3 DNA sequence: TGTGCCATCAGGGGAGCGGGAGGGATCCACGAGCAGTACTTC.

This chain connects TRBV6-1 to TRBJ1-3; D is undetermined. V dropped 2 bases and J dropped 0 bases, with 11 bases sitting between them. This CDR3 contains 16 residues. From germline, CDR1 is MNHNS and CDR2 SASEGT. CDR3 in amino acids: CASSESQTFSGNTIYF. In DNA form, the CDR3 reads TGTGCCAGCAGTGAATCCCAGACTTTCTCTGGAAACACCATATATTTT.

The genes are TRBV7-9 and TRBJ1-1, with TRBD1 matching 9 bases. Looked up from germline, CDR1 is SEHNR and CDR2 is FQNEAQ (reference sequence). Trimming at V came to 6 bases and at J to 2 bases, leaving 10 bases not matched to a gene. The CDR3 sequence is 16 residues long. The CDR3 region is CASRPTGGARNTEAFF. The CDR3 DNA reads as TGTGCCAGCAGACCCACAGGGGGCGCAAGAAACACTGAAGCTTTCTTT.

In its sample, this clonotype was seen many times. This chain uses TRBV27 with TRBJ2-1; D is perhaps TRBD2 (6 bases). The CDR3 sequence is 11 residues long. CDR1 is MNHEY, CDR2 SMNVEV, per germline (reference sequence). V shed 3 bases and J shed 14 bases, with 11 bases lying between them. Written as DNA, the CDR3 is TGTGCCAGCAGTTTCGAGGGAGGAGAGTTCTTC. This codes for CASSFEGGEFF.

This clonotype turned up a few times. One end of the junction is discordant with germline, which a read error may explain. V is TRBV6-1 and J is TRBJ2-4; D is perhaps TRBD2 (5 bases). The germline gives CDR1 MNHNS, CDR2 SASEGT. This CDR3 spans 14 amino acids. This chain's CDR3 is CASSEMLAKNIQHF. CDR3 coding DNA: TGTGCCAGCAGTGAAATGCTAGCCAAAAACATTCAGCACTTC.

This clonotype was recorded many times. The V call is TRBV7-9, the J call TRBJ1-2; D possibly corresponds to TRBD1 (5 bases). Germline assignment: CDR1 SEHNR and CDR2 FQNEAQ (reference sequence). Trimming removed 5 bases from V and 1 base from J, with 11 bases in between. The CDR3 loop spans 14 amino acids. CDR3 in amino acids: CASSNWQGNYGYTF. CDR3 sequence (DNA): TGTGCCAGCAGCAACTGGCAGGGTAACTATGGCTACACCTTC.

This clonotype has more than one count but fewer than ten. This chain uses TRBV25-1 with TRBJ1-1; maybe TRBD1 (5 bases). The germline V gene has CDR1 MGHDK and CDR2 SYGVNS. This CDR3 comprises 11 residues. Trimming cost V 6 bases and J 6 bases, with 8 bases left between them. CDR3 amino acids: CASRGGPEAFF. CDR3 nucleotide sequence: TGTGCCAGCAGGGGGGGTCCTGAAGCTTTCTTT.

This clonotype was counted ten times or more. The CDR3 loop reads CSASFGTSTDTQYF. CDR3 DNA sequence: TGCAGTGCTAGTTTCGGAACTAGCACAGATACGCAGTATTTT. This rearrangement joins TRBV20-1 to TRBJ2-3; D gene ambiguous. The CDR3 is 14 amino acids. The ends were cut back, 3 bases at V and 0 bases at J, with 10 bases in the middle. From germline, CDR1 is DFQATT and CDR2 SNEGSKA (reference sequence).

This clonotype has ten or more counts. The V call is TRBV6-1, the J call TRBJ2-1, with no clear D. V lost 7 bases to trimming and J lost 1 base, with 11 bases between them. The CDR3 has 14 amino acids. CDR1 is MNHNS, CDR2 SASEGT, per germline. The CDR3 nucleotides are TGTGCCAGCACCTTTCATTCTTCCTACAATGAGCAGTTCTTC. Encoded protein: CASTFHSSYNEQFF.

This clonotype was counted ten times or more. At one boundary the junction diverges from the germline segment, which might be a read error. The chain carries TRBV6-2 or TRBV6-3 and TRBJ2-7; 9 positions match TRBD2. CDR1 MNHEY and CDR2 SVGEGT come from the germline V gene. The CDR3 is 15 residues long. The CDR3 sequence is CAGSLAGGPGYEQYF. Here the CDR3 DNA reads TGTGCCGGCAGTTTGGCGGGAGGGCCGGGATACGAGCAGTACTTC.

This clonotype was seen only a few times. A junction end diverges from the germline sequence, so it may reflect a read error. V gene TRBV6-1 combines with J gene TRBJ2-5, with D possibly matching TRBD2 (6 bases). Per the germline V gene, CDR1 is MNHNS and CDR2 is SASEGT. This CDR3 spans 14 amino acids. CDR3 coding DNA: TGTGCCAGCAGAGAAGGGACTCACAAAGAGACCCAGTACTTC. Protein product: CASREGTHKETQYF.

This clonotype was counted ten times or more. The chain has TRBV28 and TRBJ2-1; 10 positions match TRBD2. Per germline, CDR1 MDHEN and CDR2 SYDVKM. V shed 5 bases and J 4 bases; nucleotides not matched to a gene: 8. The length of the CDR3 is 16 residues. The CDR3 here is CASSRLAGAAYNEQFF. The CDR3 nucleotides are TGTGCCAGCAGTCGTCTAGCGGGAGCAGCTTACAATGAGCAGTTCTTC.

This clonotype has just a few counts. The genes are TRBV6-5 and TRBJ2-7; TRBD1 aligns across 8 bases. In germline, CDR1 is MNHEY, CDR2 SVGAGI. There are 16 residues in the CDR3. Trimming took 2 bases from V and 7 from J; bases not matched to a gene: 13. The CDR3 DNA reads as TGTGCCAGCAGTTACCCCCGAGGGACAGGACTGAGAGAGCAGTACTTC. Its translation is CASSYPRGTGLREQYF.

V gene TRBV4-1 combines with J gene TRBJ1-1; D gene uncertain. CDR3 length: 16 residues. V was trimmed by 3 bases and J by 4 bases, leaving 18 bases between them. CDR1 is MGHRA, CDR2 YSYEKL, per germline. The DNA for the CDR3 is TGCGCCAGCAGCCACCCAAGATCTGGCAGAGCCACTGAAGCTTTCTTT. Its protein product is CASSHPRSGRATEAFF.

This clonotype was picked up a small number of times. A far larger clone is a single base away, which makes a read error likely. The V call is TRBV11-3, the J call TRBJ2-1; no clear D. This CDR3 has 14 residues. The germline gives CDR1 SGHNT, CDR2 YENEEA. The CDR3 coding sequence is TGTGCCAGCAGCCCAGTTGCGTCCTACAATGAGCAGCTCTTC. This encodes CASSPVASYNEQLF. Full variable domain (remainder filled in from reference TRBV11-3 and TRBJ2-1): EAGVVQSPRYKIIEKKQPVAFWCNPISGHNTLYWYLQNLGQGPELLIRYENEEAVDDSQLPKDRFSAERLKGVDSTLKIQPAELGDSAVYLCASSPVASYNEQLFGPGTRLTVL.

The sample holds many counts of this clonotype. V usage is TRBV7-9 and J usage is TRBJ1-1; D gene unclear. Germline V lookup: CDR1 SEHNR, CDR2 FQNEAQ (reference sequence). The CDR3 has 13 residues. V was pared by 2 bases and J by 0 bases, with 4 bases between. As DNA, the CDR3 is TGTGCCAGCAGCTTAATGGTGAACACTGAAGCTTTCTTT. This translates into CASSLMVNTEAFF.

The rearrangement uses TRBV4-2 and TRBJ1-1; D unclear. This CDR3 contains 13 residues. V lost 0 bases, J lost 4 bases, and 6 bases lay in between. Per the germline V gene, CDR1 is LGHNA and CDR2 is YNFKEQ. The CDR3 is CASSQEVSTEAFF. The DNA for the CDR3 is TGTGCCAGCAGCCAAGAAGTTTCCACTGAAGCTTTCTTT.

In regard to this clonotype: This clone may be a read error of a much larger clone one base away. This chain joins TRBV2 and TRBJ2-1; 7 nucleotides match TRBD2. The CDR3 runs 13 residues. Germline CDR1 is SNHLY and CDR2 is FYNNEI. The DNA of the CDR3 is TGTGCCCGCAGTGAAGCTGGGAGGGGAGAGCAGTTCTTC. Translating gives CARSEAGRGEQFF.

This clonotype was counted between two and nine times. The chain recombines TRBV2 with TRBJ1-5; no clear D. The V end was cut by 7 bases, the J end by 2 bases, with 15 bases between. The germline gives CDR1 SNHLY, CDR2 FYNNEI. CDR3 size: 15 residues. The CDR3 is CASIPSGSGNQPQHF. The CDR3 nucleotides are TGTGCCAGCATTCCGTCGGGCAGCGGCAATCAGCCCCAGCATTTT.

This clonotype was detected ten times or more. V usage is TRBV28 and J usage is TRBJ1-5, with 8 bases that match TRBD1. CDR1 MDHEN and CDR2 SYDVKM come from the germline V gene. The CDR3 contains 14 residues. The V segment lost 9 bases and the J segment 0 bases; nucleotides outside the gene matches: 4. CDR3 in DNA: TGTGCCAGTCAGGACAGGGTTAGCAATCAGCCCCAGCATTTT. Translated: CASQDRVSNQPQHF.

The chain has TRBV12-3 or TRBV12-4 and TRBJ1-2, with 8 bases that match TRBD1. Trimming at V came to 7 bases and at J to 2 bases, leaving 3 bases not matched to a gene. The CDR3 loop spans 13 amino acids. The CDR3 DNA sequence: TGTGCCAGCATCGGGACAGGCAACTATGGCTACACCTTC. Translation: CASIGTGNYGYTF.

V gene TRBV18 combines with J gene TRBJ2-2; TRBD2 matches 10 bases. This CDR3 comprises 17 residues. Germline values: CDR1 KGHSH, CDR2 LQKENI. The J segment lost 2 bases and the V segment lost 3 bases, leaving 6 bases of the junction unmatched. The CDR3 loop is CASSPLASGSNTGELFF. As DNA, the CDR3 is TGTGCCAGCTCACCTCTCGCTAGCGGGAGTAACACCGGGGAGCTGTTTTTT.